This TCR beta chain was identified in a study of cytomegalovirus exposure and HLA in healthy donors. Broader study findings: In presence/absence analyses, roughly uniform sequencing depth across donors was assumed.

A note on this clone: Its antigen remains unknown.

Unmatched junction bases numbered 4, after V lost 3 bases and J lost 6 bases. Germline V gene sequence: CDR1 LGHNA, CDR2 YSLEER. The CDR3 is 15 amino acids. Vbeta (60) and Jbeta (13) primers were used in the PCR. The method was immunoSEQ multiplex PCR; TCRdb's version includes in-frame clones alone and lacks a portion of them. Of around 170,000 clones in the sample, less than 90% are singletons; the top ten hold around 1.4%. The chain uses TRBV4-3 and TRBJ1-5; 11 bases fit TRBD1. The receptor comes from a girl aged 10-17 years in good health and CMV-seropositive. Sequenced material: PBMCs. CDR3 sequence reads: CASSQDRGRTQPQHF. CDR3 in DNA: TGCGCCAGCAGCCAGGACAGGGGGCGCACTCAGCCCCAGCATTTT.